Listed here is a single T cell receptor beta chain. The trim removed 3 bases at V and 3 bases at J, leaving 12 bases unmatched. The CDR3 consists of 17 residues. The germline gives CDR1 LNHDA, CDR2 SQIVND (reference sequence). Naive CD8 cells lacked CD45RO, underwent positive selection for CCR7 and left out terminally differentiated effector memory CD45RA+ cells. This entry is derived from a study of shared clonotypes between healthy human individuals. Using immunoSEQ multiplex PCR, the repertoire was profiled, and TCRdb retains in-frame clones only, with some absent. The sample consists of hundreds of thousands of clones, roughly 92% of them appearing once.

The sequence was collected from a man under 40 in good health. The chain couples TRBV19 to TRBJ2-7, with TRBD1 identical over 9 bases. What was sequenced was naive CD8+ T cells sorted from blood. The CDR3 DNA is TGTGCCAGTAGTATGTTCTTCACGGCGACAGGGGGCTACGAGCAGTACTTC. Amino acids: CASSMFFTATGGYEQYF.